Following are 6 T cell receptor beta chains from one sample sequenced in a study of blood T cells in healthy people across ages. Then a second PCR, running about 6 to 12 cycles, was carried out with a sample-barcoded 5' primer and a J-beta primer mix. TCRdb processed the 5' RACE reads anew with MiXCR; each CDR3 protein has one entry. Among over 750,000 distinct CDR3 sequences listed, approximately 25% were seen once. This same sample was also part of a study on T cells of mothers and their children.

Sequenced material: blood. These receptors were obtained from a boy aged 5 to 17 in good health.

This clonotype was seen more than once but under ten times. J is TRBJ2-5 and V is TRBV29-1; 10 positions agree with TRBD1. Trimming cost V 2 bases and J 5 bases; bases outside gene matches: 5. In germline, CDR1 is SQVTM, CDR2 ANQGSEA. The CDR3 has 14 residues. The CDR3: CSVETGTGEETQYF. The CDR3 coding sequence is TGCAGCGTTGAAACCGGGACAGGGGAGGAGACCCAGTACTTC.

A few counts support this clonotype. The rearrangement links TRBV28 to TRBJ1-2; tentatively, D is TRBD1 (6 bases). The germline CDR1 and CDR2 sequences are MDHEN and SYDVKM. The CDR3 extends over 14 amino acids. V was pared by 2 bases and J by 8 bases, with 15 bases between. The CDR3 nucleotides read TGTGCCAGCAGTTTAAAACAGGGCATAGGCGGCTACACCTTC. Translating gives CASSLKQGIGGYTF.

This rearrangement joins TRBV4-1 to TRBJ2-2; D unclear. Germline values: CDR1 MGHRA, CDR2 YSYEKL. The CDR3 is made up of 15 amino acids. V was shortened by 0 bases and J by 5 bases, with 10 bases between the two germline ends. The CDR3: CASSQDPTGTGELFF. The CDR3 DNA reads as TGCGCCAGCAGCCAAGATCCTACCGGGACCGGGGAGCTGTTTTTT.

The V and J genes are TRBV4-2 and TRBJ2-5, with 8 positions matching TRBD2. The DNA end is a closer match to TRBJ2-1, so the J assignment may be wrong. Germline-derived CDR1 and CDR2 are LGHNA and YNFKEQ. The CDR3 length is 17 residues. CDR3 in DNA: TGTGCCAGCAGCCAAGAGGGATTCCAGCGGGGGTACAATGAGCAGTTCTTC. This gives the protein CASSQEGFQRGYNEQFF.

This chain connects TRBV3-1 to TRBJ2-1; D is uncertain. Germline V CDR1 and CDR2: LGHDT, YNNKEL (reference sequence). The CDR3 spans 14 residues. Trimming removed 5 bases at V and 8 bases at J, with 16 bases between. Here the CDR3 reads CASSSGNPSDEQFF. The DNA for the CDR3 is TGTGCCAGCAGCTCTGGGAACCCTTCGGATGAGCAGTTCTTC.

The chain links TRBV29-1 to TRBJ2-5, with TRBD2 as a possible D gene (6 bases). V was cut by 4 bases and J by 0 bases, with 12 bases left in between. This CDR3 has 14 residues. CDR1 is SQVTM and CDR2 is ANQGSEA in the germline V gene. CDR3 residues: CSVVRGRDQETQYF. DNA for the CDR3: TGCAGCGTTGTTCGGGGGAGAGACCAAGAGACCCAGTACTTC.